The text below deals with one T cell receptor beta chain. This specimen belongs to a study of read filtering for tumor transcriptome and immune sequencing. Turning to the study itself: Mean patient age was approximately 66 years, range 47 to 80; approximately 17 male, over twelve female. Under ten patients were R-ISS I, 16 were R-ISS II, more than five were R-ISS III. Transcriptome libraries were built from DNase-treated RNA. RNA-seq yielded only roughly 75 to 1273 TCR reads, IR-seq about 3.5 to 10.27 million.

The library was built from roughly 400 ng RNA with molecular barcoded adaptors for alpha/delta and beta/gamma chains. TCRdb independently ran MiXCR on the reads; one entry per CDR3 protein. The data contain 42,000 or so distinct CDR3 sequences, around an eighth of them singletons. This CDR3 is built from 15 residues. The V gene lost 1 base and the J gene lost 0 bases, with 9 bases spanning the gap. Germline CDR1 and CDR2: SGHTA and FQGNSA. Specimen: a population of CD138-negative cells sorted from bone marrow. V is TRBV7-2 and J is TRBJ1-1, with D possibly matching TRBD1 (5 bases). This receptor was identified in a donor at least 40 years old with multiple myeloma. CDR3 DNA: TGTGCCAGCAGCTTAGGTGGCAGGGTGAACACTGAAGCTTTCTTT. It codes for CASSLGGRVNTEAFF.